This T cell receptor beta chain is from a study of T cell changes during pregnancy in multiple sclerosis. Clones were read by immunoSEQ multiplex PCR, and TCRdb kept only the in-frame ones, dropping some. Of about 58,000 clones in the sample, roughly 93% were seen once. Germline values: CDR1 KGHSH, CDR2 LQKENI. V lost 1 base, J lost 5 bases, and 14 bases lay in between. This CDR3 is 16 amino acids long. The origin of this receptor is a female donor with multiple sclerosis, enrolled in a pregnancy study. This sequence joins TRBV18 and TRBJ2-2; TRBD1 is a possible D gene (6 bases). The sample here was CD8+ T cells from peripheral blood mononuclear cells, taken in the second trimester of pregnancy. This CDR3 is CASSPRSRDKTGELFF. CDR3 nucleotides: TGTGCCAGCTCACCACGCTCCCGGGACAAAACCGGGGAGCTGTTTTTT.